The clone carrying this T cell receptor (beta chain) was detected many times. Its antigen is as yet unknown. This entry is derived from a study of CD8+CD57+ T cells in acquired aplastic anemia. Study background: Across the sorted CD4+ and CD8+ cells, DNA amounts averaged about 3.1 ug. Healthy-donor CD4+ cells averaged approximately 9.8 million reads.

General study points: Patients and controls were not found to differ significantly in CD8+ Simpson's diversity.

The V end lost 4 bases, the J end lost 3 bases, and 11 bases lay between the germline ends. CDR1 SGHTS and CDR2 YDEGEE come from the germline V gene. This CDR3 has 14 residues. Template material for TCR beta VDJ and CDR3 profiling consisted of genomic DNA. TCRdb re-called the reads through MiXCR, storing one row per CDR3 protein. The table lists around 230,000 distinct CDR3 sequences, about 59% of them singletons. The sample comprised sorted CD4+, CD8+, or CD8+CD57+ T cells (not recorded which) from PBMCs. This TCR was recovered from a human donor in good health. J is TRBJ1-5 and V is TRBV5-8; unclear D gene. The CDR3 loop is CASSLPSDNQPQHF. In DNA, the CDR3 is TGTGCCAGCAGCCTCCCCTCGGACAATCAGCCCCAGCATTTT.